The entry that follows covers one T cell receptor (beta chain) sequence. These data belong to a study of chemoradiotherapy in HPV16-positive cancers. The CDR3 runs 15 residues. The germline CDR1 and CDR2 sequences are MNHEY and SVGAGI. V dropped 5 bases and J dropped 0; count of bases not matched to a gene: 4. TCRdb's copy holds only in-frame clones and misses some; the assay was immunoSEQ multiplex PCR. Among around 30,000 clones listed, about 89% were seen once. The V and J genes are TRBV6-5 and TRBJ1-5; the match to TRBD1 covers 7 bases. The receptor comes from a human donor with HPV-associated anogenital cancer. This specimen consisted of blood, obtained from a patient who underwent chemoradiotherapy. This CDR3 is CASSLRQGSNQPQHF. The CDR3 DNA is TGTGCCAGCAGTCTCAGACAGGGTAGCAATCAGCCCCAGCATTTT.